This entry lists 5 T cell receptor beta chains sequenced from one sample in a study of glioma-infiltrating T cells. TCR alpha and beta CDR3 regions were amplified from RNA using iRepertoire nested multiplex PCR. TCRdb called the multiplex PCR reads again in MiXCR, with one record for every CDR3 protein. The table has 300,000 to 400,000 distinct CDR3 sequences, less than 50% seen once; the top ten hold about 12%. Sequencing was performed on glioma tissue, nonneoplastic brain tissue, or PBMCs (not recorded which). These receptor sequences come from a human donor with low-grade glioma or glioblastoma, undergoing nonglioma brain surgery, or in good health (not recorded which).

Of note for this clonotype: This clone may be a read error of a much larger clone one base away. CDR3 DNA sequence: TGTGCCAGCTGTTTATGGTCTGGGACTCAAAATGAGCAGTTCTTC. Encoded protein: CASCLWSGTQNEQFF. The chain joins TRBV27 to TRBJ2-1, with D perhaps matching TRBD2 (6 bases). Per the germline V gene, CDR1 is MNHEY and CDR2 is SMNVEV (reference sequence). The CDR3 covers 15 residues.

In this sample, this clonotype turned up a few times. The CDR3 region is CSATNPLFSGRSYEQYF. The CDR3 DNA is TGCAGTGCTACGAACCCTTTGTTTAGCGGGCGCTCCTACGAGCAGTACTTC. The chain carries TRBV20-1 and TRBJ2-7; TRBD2 matches 7 bases. The CDR3 covers 17 residues. Trimming cost V 4 bases and J 0 bases; bases outside gene matches: 15. Looked up from germline, CDR1 is DFQATT and CDR2 is SNEGSKA (reference sequence).

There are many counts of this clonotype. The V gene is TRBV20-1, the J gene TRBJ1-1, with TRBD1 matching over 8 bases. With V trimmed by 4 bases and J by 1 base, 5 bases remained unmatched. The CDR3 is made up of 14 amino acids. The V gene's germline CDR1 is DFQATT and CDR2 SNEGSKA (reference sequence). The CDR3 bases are TGCAGTGCTACCCGGACAGGGAGGAACACTGAAGCTTTCTTT. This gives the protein CSATRTGRNTEAFF.

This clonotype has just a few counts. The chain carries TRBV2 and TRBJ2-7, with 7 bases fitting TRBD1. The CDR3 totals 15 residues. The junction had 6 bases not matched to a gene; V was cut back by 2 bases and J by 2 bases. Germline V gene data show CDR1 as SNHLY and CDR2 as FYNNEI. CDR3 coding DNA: TGTGCCAGCAGTGAAAGCCGGGACAGCGCCTACGAGCAGTACTTC. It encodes CASSESRDSAYEQYF.

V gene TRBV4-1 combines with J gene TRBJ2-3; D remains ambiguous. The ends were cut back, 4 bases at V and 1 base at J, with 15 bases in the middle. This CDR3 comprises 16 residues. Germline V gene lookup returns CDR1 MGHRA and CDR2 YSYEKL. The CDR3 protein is CASSPRAKSRTDTQYF. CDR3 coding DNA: TGCGCCAGCAGCCCCCGGGCCAAATCCCGCACAGATACGCAGTATTTT.